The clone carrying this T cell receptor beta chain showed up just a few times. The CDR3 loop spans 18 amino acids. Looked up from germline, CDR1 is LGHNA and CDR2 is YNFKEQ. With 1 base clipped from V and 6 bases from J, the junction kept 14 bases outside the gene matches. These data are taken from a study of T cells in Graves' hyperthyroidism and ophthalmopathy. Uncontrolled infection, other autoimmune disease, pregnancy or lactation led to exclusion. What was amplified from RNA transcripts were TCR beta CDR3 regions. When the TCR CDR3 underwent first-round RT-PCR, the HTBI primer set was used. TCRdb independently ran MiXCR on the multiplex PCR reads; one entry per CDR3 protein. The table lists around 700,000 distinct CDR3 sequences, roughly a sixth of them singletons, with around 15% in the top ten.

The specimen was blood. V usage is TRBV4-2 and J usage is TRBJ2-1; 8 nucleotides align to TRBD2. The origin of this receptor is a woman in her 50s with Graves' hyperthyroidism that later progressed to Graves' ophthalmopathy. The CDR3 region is CASSQVGHLAGGVNEQFF. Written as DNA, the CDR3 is TGTGCCAGCAGCCAAGTGGGGCATCTGGCGGGGGGCGTCAATGAGCAGTTCTTC.